The source of this T cell receptor beta chain is a study of metastatic and nonmetastatic thyroid tumors (dated by TCRdb to the early 2020s). Regarding the complete study: For patients with malignant and with benign thyroid disease, the researchers compared repertoires between peripheral blood samples and tumor or nodule tissue samples.

Results and caveats for the whole study, not just this receptor: In both blood and tumor samples, TCR beta diversity was reported to be significantly higher in malignant tumors than in benign nodules.

The germline V gene sets CDR1 to MDHEN and CDR2 to SYDVKM. Trimming removed 7 bases from V and 8 bases from J; the gene matches leave 3 bases unexplained. The CDR3 numbers 12 residues from cysteine through phenylalanine. CDR3 DNA only is kept here, 36 bases in frame from base 1. The method was PCR. TCRdb records Illumina HiSeq 4000 as the sequencer. High-throughput sequencing was used to profile the TCR beta-chain CDR3 region of each patient. Regarding the original processing steps: A classifier to discriminate distant-metastatic papillary thyroid cancer patients was built from CDR3 differences across clinicopathological groups. The Shannon index was used to measure repertoire diversity, and the Morisita-Horn index was used to measure how similar tumor and blood repertoires were. TCRdb redid the processing of the public reads, applying fastp at Q25 and MiXCR, and retained in-frame beta chains. These V and J calls derive from TCRdb rather than the authors' analysis. This sample lists 17,000 or so clones; around 30% were detected once. The top ten hold less than 20% of the sample.

Worth noting for this clone: No antigen is known for it. Per-nucleotide qualities are absent, and no much larger clonotype sits a single base away.

No treatment had been received by any patient before thyroid surgery. Patient clinical samples collected from about 2011 to 2019 were retrospectively analysed using T-cell receptor beta sequencing. The receptor was derived from a female donor with papillary thyroid cancer or a benign thyroid nodule (not recorded which). Some clones in this sample may be carry-over from other donors' samples. Sequencing was carried out using tumor tissue. The V gene is TRBV28 and the J gene is TRBJ1-5; 9 of the junction bases match TRBD1. The CDR3 has the sequence CASTGQGKPQHF. The sequenced DNA: TGTGCCAGCACGGGACAGGGAAAGCCCCAGCATTTT.